Listed below are T cell receptor beta chains from one sample, sequenced in a study of blood T cell repertoires in COVID-19. Sequencing was performed with immunoSEQ multiplex PCR; in TCRdb, only in-frame clones are kept and a portion is missing. The sample contains 35,000 to 40,000 clones, approximately 86% of which appear only once. The sample taken for sequencing was peripheral blood. The receptors were sampled from a man between 70 and 80 years old with acute or convalescent COVID-19. CDR3s include the opening cysteine and the closing phenylalanine or tryptophan.

v_call: TRBV14
cdr3_aa: CASSQVSGYNEQFF

v_call: TRBV7-2
cdr3_aa: CASSLVGGVVELFF

v_call: TRBV29-1
cdr3_aa: CSVGPGEGQPQHF

v_call: TRBV6-5
cdr3_aa: CASSYRYRGRNTEAFF

v_call: TRBV19
cdr3_aa: CASRDRGSYNSPLHF

v_call: TRBV6-1
cdr3_aa: CASSERAGSTGELFF

v_call: TRBV5-4
cdr3_aa: CASSAQGAKNIQYF

v_call: TRBV5-5
cdr3_aa: CASSLQTWDEKLFF

v_call: TRBV19
cdr3_aa: CASSLLGQGGYNQPQHF

v_call: TRBV29-1
cdr3_aa: CSVVGRAGRLSYEQYF

v_call: TRBV18
cdr3_aa: CASSPAQEPNEQFF

v_call: TRBV6-2/TRBV6-3
cdr3_aa: CASSYRGGYSGNTIYF

v_call: TRBV6-5
cdr3_aa: CASSSRTGAQPQHF

v_call: TRBV7-2
cdr3_aa: CASSTRQTDTQYF

v_call: TRBV3-1/TRBV3-2
cdr3_aa: CASSLRDTEAFF

v_call: TRBV19
cdr3_aa: CASSISRNTEAFF

v_call: TRBV2
cdr3_aa: CASSEIPGEWHF

v_call: TRBV5-1
cdr3_aa: CASSPGGGGAGYGYTF

v_call: TRBV7-2
cdr3_aa: CASRQTSYEQYF

v_call: TRBV9
cdr3_aa: CASSTGHTYEQYF

v_call: TRBV19
cdr3_aa: CASSIDRVTGELFF

v_call: TRBV5-1
cdr3_aa: CASSLPELVSYNEQFF

v_call: TRBV4-2
cdr3_aa: CASSQSLAGGSQETQYF

v_call: TRBV5-5
cdr3_aa: CASSLVTGATNEKLFF

v_call: TRBV6-6
cdr3_aa: CASSTGTGGDTQYF

v_call: TRBV28
cdr3_aa: CASSSPGQGGGNTIYF

v_call: TRBV6-5
cdr3_aa: CATRTGKNTEAFF

v_call: TRBV6-5
cdr3_aa: CASSTRQGANSPLHF

v_call: TRBV7-2
cdr3_aa: CASSLDRQGYGYTF

v_call: TRBV10-3
cdr3_aa: CAISGPGQGRTEAFF

v_call: TRBV27
cdr3_aa: CASSLLRRGSSYEQYF

v_call: TRBV20-1
cdr3_aa: CSASSGTLPGELFF

v_call: TRBV6-5
cdr3_aa: CASTLDNPRDNEQFF

v_call: TRBV18
cdr3_aa: CASSPASGDYSYNEQFF

v_call: TRBV7-2
cdr3_aa: CASSPSTGHLVSRGYTF

v_call: TRBV7-3
cdr3_aa: CASSLTADQPQHF

v_call: TRBV19
cdr3_aa: CASQVAGGDTYEQYF

v_call: TRBV7-8
cdr3_aa: CASSPTGLRSYGYTF

v_call: TRBV6-2/TRBV6-3
cdr3_aa: CASSTHSARKRGYTF

v_call: TRBV5-6
cdr3_aa: CASSNLFSSPLHF

v_call: TRBV2
cdr3_aa: CAGGTTGGGEKLFF

v_call: TRBV7-2
cdr3_aa: CASSLAGLTDRETQYF

v_call: TRBV29-1
cdr3_aa: CSVLQRELSGELFF

v_call: TRBV5-1
cdr3_aa: CASSFGALTDTQYF

v_call: TRBV5-1
cdr3_aa: CASSPGLAVNSLYF

v_call: TRBV3-1/TRBV3-2
cdr3_aa: CASSQTGGTNTEAFF

v_call: TRBV5-4
cdr3_aa: CASSQRDSYEQYF

v_call: TRBV19
cdr3_aa: CASSIPTENTEAFF

v_call: TRBV2
cdr3_aa: CASSFPTGGTNEKLFF

v_call: TRBV29-1
cdr3_aa: CSGAGPGETQYF